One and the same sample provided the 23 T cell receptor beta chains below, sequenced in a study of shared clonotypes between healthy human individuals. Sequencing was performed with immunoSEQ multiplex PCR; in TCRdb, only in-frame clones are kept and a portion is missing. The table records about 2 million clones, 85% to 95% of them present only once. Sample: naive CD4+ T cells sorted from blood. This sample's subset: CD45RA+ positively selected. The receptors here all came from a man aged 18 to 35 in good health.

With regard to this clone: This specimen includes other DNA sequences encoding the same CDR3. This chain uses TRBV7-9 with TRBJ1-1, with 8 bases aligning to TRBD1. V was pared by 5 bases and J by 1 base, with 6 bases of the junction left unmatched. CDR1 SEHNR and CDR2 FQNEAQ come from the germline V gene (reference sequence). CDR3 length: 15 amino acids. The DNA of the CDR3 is TGTGCCAGCAGCCCACGACAGGGGTCGAACACTGAAGCTTTCTTT. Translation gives CASSPRQGSNTEAFF.

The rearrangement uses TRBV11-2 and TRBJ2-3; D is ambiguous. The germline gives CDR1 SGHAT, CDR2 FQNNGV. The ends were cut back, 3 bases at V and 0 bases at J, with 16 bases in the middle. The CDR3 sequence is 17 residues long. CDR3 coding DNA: TGTGCCAGCAGCTTGGGAACTCTCCAGTCAAGCACAGATACGCAGTATTTT. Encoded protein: CASSLGTLQSSTDTQYF.

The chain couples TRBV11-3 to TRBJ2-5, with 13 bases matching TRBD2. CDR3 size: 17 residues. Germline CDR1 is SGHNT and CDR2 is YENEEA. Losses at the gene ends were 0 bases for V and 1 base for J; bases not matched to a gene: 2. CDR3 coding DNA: TGTGCCAGCAGCTTAGAGACTAGCGGGAGGACCCAAGAGACCCAGTACTTC. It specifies CASSLETSGRTQETQYF.

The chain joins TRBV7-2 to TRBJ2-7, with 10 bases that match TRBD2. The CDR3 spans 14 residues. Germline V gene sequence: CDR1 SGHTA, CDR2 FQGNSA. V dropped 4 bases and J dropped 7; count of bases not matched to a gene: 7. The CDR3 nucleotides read TGTGCCAGCAGCTCCGGGACTAGCGTAGGAGAGCAGTACTTC. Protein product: CASSSGTSVGEQYF.

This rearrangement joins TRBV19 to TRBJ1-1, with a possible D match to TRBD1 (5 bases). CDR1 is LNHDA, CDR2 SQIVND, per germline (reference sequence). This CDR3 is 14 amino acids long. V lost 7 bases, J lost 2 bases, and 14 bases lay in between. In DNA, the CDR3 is TGTGCCAGTATCTCCGGGACCGTCAACACTGAAGCTTTCTTT. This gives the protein CASISGTVNTEAFF.

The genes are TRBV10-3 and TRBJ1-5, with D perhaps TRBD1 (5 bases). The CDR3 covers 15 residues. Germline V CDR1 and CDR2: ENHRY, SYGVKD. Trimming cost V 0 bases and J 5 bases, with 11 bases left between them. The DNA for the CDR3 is TGTGCCATCAGTGAGTCGGGGACCGATTATCAGCCCCAGCATTTT. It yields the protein CAISESGTDYQPQHF.

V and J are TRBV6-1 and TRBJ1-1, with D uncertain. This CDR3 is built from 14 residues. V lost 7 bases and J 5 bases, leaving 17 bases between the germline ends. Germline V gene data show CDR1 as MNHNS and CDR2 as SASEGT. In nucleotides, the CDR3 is TGTGCCAGCAAACCCGTTGGGCCCGGAACTGAAGCTTTCTTT. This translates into CASKPVGPGTEAFF.

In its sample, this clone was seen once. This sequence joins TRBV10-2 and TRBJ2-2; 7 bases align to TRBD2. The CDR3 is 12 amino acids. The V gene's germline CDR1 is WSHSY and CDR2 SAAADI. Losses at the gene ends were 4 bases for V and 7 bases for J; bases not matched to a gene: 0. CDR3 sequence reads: CASSAGGGELFF. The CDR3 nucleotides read TGCGCCAGCAGTGCGGGGGGCGGGGAGCTGTTTTTT.

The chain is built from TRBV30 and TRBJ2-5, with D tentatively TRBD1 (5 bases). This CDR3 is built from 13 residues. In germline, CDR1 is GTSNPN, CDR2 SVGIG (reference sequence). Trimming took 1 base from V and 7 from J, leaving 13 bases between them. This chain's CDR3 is CAWSGQRGGTQYF. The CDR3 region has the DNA TGTGCCTGGAGTGGACAAAGGGGTGGGACCCAGTACTTC.

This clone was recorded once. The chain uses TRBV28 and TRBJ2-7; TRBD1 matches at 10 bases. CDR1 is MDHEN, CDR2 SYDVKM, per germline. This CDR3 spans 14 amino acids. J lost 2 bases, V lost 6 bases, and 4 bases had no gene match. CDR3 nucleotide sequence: TGTGCCAGCAGAGGACAGGGGGGACCCTACGAGCAGTACTTC. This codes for CASRGQGGPYEQYF.

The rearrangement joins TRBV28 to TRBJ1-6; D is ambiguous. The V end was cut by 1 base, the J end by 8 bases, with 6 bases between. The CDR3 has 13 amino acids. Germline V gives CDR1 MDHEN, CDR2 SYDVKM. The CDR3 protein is CASSLFGYSPLHF. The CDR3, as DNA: TGTGCCAGCAGTTTATTCGGGTATTCACCCCTCCACTTT.

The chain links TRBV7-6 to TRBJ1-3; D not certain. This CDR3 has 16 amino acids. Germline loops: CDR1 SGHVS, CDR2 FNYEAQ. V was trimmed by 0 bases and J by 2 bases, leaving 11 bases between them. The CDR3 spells CASSLAPGATGNTIYF. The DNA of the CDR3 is TGTGCCAGCAGCTTAGCGCCGGGAGCTACTGGAAACACCATATATTTT.

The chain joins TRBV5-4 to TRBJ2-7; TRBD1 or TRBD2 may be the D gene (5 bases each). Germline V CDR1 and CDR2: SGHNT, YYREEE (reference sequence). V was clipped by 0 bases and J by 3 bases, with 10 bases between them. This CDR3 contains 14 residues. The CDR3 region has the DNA TGTGCCAGCAGCTTGGCGGGACCGGTCTACGAGCAGTACTTC. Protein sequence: CASSLAGPVYEQYF.

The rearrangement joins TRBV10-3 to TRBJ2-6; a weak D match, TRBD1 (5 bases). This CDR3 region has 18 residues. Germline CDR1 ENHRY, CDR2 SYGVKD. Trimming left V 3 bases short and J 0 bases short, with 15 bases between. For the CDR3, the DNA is TGTGCCATCAGTGACTTCGTCGGCACAGGCTCTGGGGCCAACGTCCTGACTTTC. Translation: CAISDFVGTGSGANVLTF.

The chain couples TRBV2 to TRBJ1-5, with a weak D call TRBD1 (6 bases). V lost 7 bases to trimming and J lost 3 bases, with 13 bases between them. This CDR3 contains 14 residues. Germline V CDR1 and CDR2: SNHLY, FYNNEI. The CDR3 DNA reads TGTGCCAGCAACCAGGACAGCGTCAATCAGCCCCAGCATTTT. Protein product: CASNQDSVNQPQHF.

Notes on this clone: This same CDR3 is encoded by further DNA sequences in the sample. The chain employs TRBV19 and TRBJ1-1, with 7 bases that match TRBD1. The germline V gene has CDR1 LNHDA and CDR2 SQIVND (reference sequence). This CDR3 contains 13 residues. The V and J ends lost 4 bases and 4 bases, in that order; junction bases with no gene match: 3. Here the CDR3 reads CASSTQGFTEAFF. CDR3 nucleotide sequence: TGTGCCAGTAGTACACAGGGGTTCACTGAAGCTTTCTTT.

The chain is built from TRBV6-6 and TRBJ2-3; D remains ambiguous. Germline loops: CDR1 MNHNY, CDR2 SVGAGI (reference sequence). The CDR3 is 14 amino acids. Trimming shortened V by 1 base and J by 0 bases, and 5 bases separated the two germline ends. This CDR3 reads CASSYLGSTDTQYF. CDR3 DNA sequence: TGTGCCAGCAGTTACTTGGGTAGCACAGATACGCAGTATTTT.

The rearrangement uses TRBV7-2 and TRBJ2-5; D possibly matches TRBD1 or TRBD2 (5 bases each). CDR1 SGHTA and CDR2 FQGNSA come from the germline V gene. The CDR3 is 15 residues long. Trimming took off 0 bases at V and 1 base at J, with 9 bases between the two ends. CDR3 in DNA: TGTGCCAGCAGCTTAGCGGCCGGGACCCAAGAGACCCAGTACTTC. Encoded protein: CASSLAAGTQETQYF. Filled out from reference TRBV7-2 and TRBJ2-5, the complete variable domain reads GAGVSQSPSNKVTEKGKDVELRCDPISGHTALYWYRQSLGQGLEFLIYFQGNSAPDKSGLPSDRFSAERTGGSVSTLTIQRTQQEDSAVYLCASSLAAGTQETQYFGPGTRLLVL.

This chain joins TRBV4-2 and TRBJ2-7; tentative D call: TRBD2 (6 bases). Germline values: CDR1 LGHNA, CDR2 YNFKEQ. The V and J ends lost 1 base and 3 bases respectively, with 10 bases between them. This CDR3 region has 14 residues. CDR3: CASSQGGALYEQYF. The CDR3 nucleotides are TGTGCCAGCAGCCAAGGCGGGGCCCTCTACGAGCAGTACTTC.

This chain's CDR3 is CASSPLSGSADTQYF. The CDR3 nucleotides read TGTGCCAGCTCACCACTTTCAGGGAGTGCAGATACGCAGTATTTT. The chain uses TRBV18 and TRBJ2-3; D possibly matches TRBD1 or TRBD2 (5 bases each). CDR3 size: 15 residues. V dropped 1 base and J dropped 4 bases, with 12 bases sitting between them. Germline V gives CDR1 KGHSH, CDR2 LQKENI.

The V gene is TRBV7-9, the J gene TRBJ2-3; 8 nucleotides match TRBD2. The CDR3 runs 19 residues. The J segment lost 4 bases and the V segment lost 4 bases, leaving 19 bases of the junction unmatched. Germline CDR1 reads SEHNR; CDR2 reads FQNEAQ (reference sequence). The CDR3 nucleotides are TGTGCCAGCAGCTCGATCCTGGGATTAAAACGGGAGGGGGCAGATACGCAGTATTTT. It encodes CASSSILGLKREGADTQYF.

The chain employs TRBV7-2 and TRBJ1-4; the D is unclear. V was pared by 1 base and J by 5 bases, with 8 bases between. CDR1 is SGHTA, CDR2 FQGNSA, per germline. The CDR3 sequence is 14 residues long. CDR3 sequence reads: CASSLVVSNEKLFF. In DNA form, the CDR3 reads TGTGCCAGCAGCTTAGTTGTCAGCAATGAAAAACTGTTTTTT.

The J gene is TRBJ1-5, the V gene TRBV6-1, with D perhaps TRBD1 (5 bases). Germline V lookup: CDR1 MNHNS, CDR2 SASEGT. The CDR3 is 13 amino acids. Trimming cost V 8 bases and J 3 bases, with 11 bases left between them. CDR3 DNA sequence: TGTGCCAGCGGGGCCAGTCTCAATCAGCCCCAGCATTTT. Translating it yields CASGASLNQPQHF.